What follows describes a single TCR beta chain. It was with 60 Vbeta and 13 Jbeta primers that the PCR ran. Assay: immunoSEQ multiplex PCR; the TCRdb copy retains only in-frame clones and omits some. The ten most abundant clones cover about 1.1% of a sample with just over 80,000 clones. These data originate in a study of cytomegalovirus exposure and HLA in healthy donors. The CDR3 consists of 14 residues. Trimming left V 7 bases short and J 0 bases short, with 12 bases between. Germline lookup yields CDR1 LNHDA and CDR2 SQIVND (reference sequence). The V gene is TRBV19, the J gene TRBJ1-2, with D possibly matching TRBD1 (6 bases). Sequencing was performed on PBMCs. This TCR came from a woman aged 30 to 39 in good health and CMV-seronegative. CDR3 loop: CASTPGQSNYGYTF. In DNA, the CDR3 is TGTGCCAGTACTCCAGGACAGTCTAACTATGGCTACACCTTC.